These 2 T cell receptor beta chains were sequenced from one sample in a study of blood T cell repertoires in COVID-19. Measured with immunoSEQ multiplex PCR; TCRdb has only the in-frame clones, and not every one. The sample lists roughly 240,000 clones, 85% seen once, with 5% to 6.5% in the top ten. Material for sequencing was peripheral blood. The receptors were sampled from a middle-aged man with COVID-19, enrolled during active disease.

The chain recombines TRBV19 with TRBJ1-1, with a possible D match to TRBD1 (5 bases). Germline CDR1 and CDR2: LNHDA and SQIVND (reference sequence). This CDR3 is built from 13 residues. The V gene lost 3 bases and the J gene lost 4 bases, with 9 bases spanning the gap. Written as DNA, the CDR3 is TGTGCCAGTAGTATGGGGGGAGGCACTGAAGCTTTCTTT. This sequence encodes CASSMGGGTEAFF. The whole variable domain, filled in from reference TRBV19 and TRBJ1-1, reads DGGITQSPKYLFRKEGQNVTLSCEQNLNHDAMYWYRQDPGQGLRLIYYSQIVNDFQKGDIAEGYSVSREKKESFPLTVTSAQKNPTAFYLCASSMGGGTEAFFGQGTRLTVV.

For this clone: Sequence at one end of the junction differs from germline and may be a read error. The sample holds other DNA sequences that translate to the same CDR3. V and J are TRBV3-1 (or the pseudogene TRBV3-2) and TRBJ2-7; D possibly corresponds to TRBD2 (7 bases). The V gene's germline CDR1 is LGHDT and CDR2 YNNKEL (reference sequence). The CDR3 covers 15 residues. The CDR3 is CASSQGGGNSYEQYF. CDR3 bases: TGTGCCAGCAGTCAAGGGGGGGGGAACTCCTACGAGCAGTACTTC.